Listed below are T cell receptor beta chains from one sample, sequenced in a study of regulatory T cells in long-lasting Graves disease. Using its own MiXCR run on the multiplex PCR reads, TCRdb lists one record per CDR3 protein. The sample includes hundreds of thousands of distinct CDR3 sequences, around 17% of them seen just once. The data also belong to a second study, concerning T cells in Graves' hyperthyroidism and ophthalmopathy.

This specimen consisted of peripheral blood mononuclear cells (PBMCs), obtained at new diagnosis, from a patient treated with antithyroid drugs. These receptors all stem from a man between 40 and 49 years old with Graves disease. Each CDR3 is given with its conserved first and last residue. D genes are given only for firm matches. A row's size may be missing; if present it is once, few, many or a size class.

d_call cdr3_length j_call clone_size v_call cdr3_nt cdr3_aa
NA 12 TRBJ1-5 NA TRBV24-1 TGTGCCACCAGTGATTCGCGGGGGCCCCAGCATTTT CATSDSRGPQHF
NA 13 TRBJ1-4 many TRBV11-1 TGTGCCAGCAGCTCGGACTTCGGGGAAAAACTGTTTTTT CASSSDFGEKLFF
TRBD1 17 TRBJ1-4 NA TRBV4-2 TGTGCCAGCAGCCAAACAGGGGCCACCGCAACTAATGAAAAACTGTTTTTT CASSQTGATATNEKLFF
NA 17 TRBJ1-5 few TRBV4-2 TGTGCCAGCAGCCCCCGATTACGACAGGATAGCAATCAGCCCCAGCATTTT CASSPRLRQDSNQPQHF
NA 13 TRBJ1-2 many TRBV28 TGTGCCAGCAGTTCTCCCGGGGCCGTTGGCTACACCTTC CASSSPGAVGYTF
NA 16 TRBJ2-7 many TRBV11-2 TGTGCCAGCAGCTTAATAGGGCTGAAAAGCTCCTACGAGCAGTACTTC CASSLIGLKSSYEQYF
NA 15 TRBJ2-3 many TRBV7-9 TGTGCCAGCAGCTCAAGACTAGGGATCACAGATACGCAGTATTTT CASSSRLGITDTQYF
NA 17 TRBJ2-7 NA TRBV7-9 TGTGCCAGCAGCCCCTTCGCTGACCGACAGGTTTCCTACGAGCAGTACTTC CASSPFADRQVSYEQYF
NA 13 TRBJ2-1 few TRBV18 TGTGCCAGCTCACCATTTGTCGACAATGAGCAGTTCTTC CASSPFVDNEQFF
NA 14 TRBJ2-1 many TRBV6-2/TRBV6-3 TGTGCCAGCAGTTACTTCGGCCAGGACAATGAGCAGTTCTTC CASSYFGQDNEQFF
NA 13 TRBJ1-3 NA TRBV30 TGTGCCTGGAGTGTGTTCTCTGGAAACACCATATATTTT CAWSVFSGNTIYF
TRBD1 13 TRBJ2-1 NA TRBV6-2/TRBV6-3 TGTGCCAGCAGTGGACAGGGGGACCATGAGCAGTTCTTC CASSGQGDHEQFF
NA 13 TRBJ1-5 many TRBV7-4 TGTGCCAGCAGCCAAACCAGGGATCAGCCCCAGCATTTT CASSQTRDQPQHF
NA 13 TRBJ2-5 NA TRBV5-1 TGCGCCAGCAGCTTGCTAGATTTGGAGACCCAGTACTTC CASSLLDLETQYF
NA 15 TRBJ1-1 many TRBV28 TGTGCCAGCAGTTTATCTCGCGTTATTAACACTGAAGCTTTCTTT CASSLSRVINTEAFF
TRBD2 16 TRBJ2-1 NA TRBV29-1 TGCAGCGTTGTTAGGGGAGCGGGGGCATACTACAATGAGCAGTTCTTC CSVVRGAGAYYNEQFF
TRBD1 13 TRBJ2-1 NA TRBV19 TGTGCCAGCCGACAGGGCCAATACAATGAGCAGTTCTTC CASRQGQYNEQFF
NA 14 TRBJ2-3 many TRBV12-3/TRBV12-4 TGTGCCACCTCTGCCGGAGGGTTTTCAGATACGCAGTATTTT CATSAGGFSDTQYF
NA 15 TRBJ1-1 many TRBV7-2 TGTGCCAGCAGCTTAGGGGCCGGGATGAACACTGAAGCTTTCTTT CASSLGAGMNTEAFF
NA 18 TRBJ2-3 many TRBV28 TGTGCCAGCAGTCGGTTAGTATTGTGGCGTTTAGCCACAGATACGCAGTATTTT CASSRLVLWRLATDTQYF
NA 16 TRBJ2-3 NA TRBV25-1 TGTGCCAGCAGTGATGCAGCCCGATCTGGCACAGATACGCAGTATTTT CASSDAARSGTDTQYF
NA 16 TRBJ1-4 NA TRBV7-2 TGTGCCAGCAGCCCCCTCTCGACCCCTCCAGAGGAAAAACTGTTTTTT CASSPLSTPPEEKLFF